A selection of T cell receptor beta chains follows, all from one sample in a study of identical twins. TCRdb recomputed calls from the 5' RACE reads with MiXCR, one row per CDR3 protein. Of approximately 670,000 distinct CDR3 sequences detected, less than 7% appear once; the ten largest clones hold 1.5% to 2%. Material for sequencing was naive T cells sorted from blood. These receptors were obtained from a man aged 18 to 30 in good health. The CDR3 runs from the conserved cysteine through the conserved F or W. The order of the fields is V gene, clone size, J gene, D gene, CDR3 DNA, CDR3 protein. The D gene is left open where the match is weak. Where a row states a size, it is once, few, many or the class of an expanded clone; other rows omit it.

>TRBV2|NA|TRBJ2-7|NA
TGTGCCAGCAGCCAAAGCCGGGACATTTCCTACGAGCAGTACTTC
CASSQSRDISYEQYF
>TRBV12-3/TRBV12-4|many|TRBJ1-5|NA
TGTGCCAGCAGGGAGGGGCCCCGGAGGAATCAGCCCCAGCATTTT
CASREGPRRNQPQHF
>TRBV10-3|few|TRBJ2-3|NA
TGTGCCATCAGTGAAGTAGGCGGCACAGATACGCAGTATTTT
CAISEVGGTDTQYF
>TRBV6-2/TRBV6-3|NA|TRBJ2-1|TRBD2
TGTGCCAGCTCCCCTCTAGCGGGAGTTATGCGTGACAATGAGCAGTTCTTC
CASSPLAGVMRDNEQFF
>TRBV7-9|many|TRBJ2-2|TRBD1
TGTGCCAGCAGCTTAGCCGGGACAGGGAACACCGGGGAGCTGTTTTTT
CASSLAGTGNTGELFF
>TRBV6-5|few|TRBJ2-1|NA
TGTGCCAGCAGTCAAGCCAAGGGGGAGCAGTTCTTC
CASSQAKGEQFF
>TRBV4-2|many|TRBJ2-5|NA
TGTGCCAGCAGCCAACCTCAGGGACGGGAGACCCAGTACTTC
CASSQPQGRETQYF
>TRBV20-1|NA|TRBJ2-1|NA
TGCAGTGCAAACGAGGGGGGGGATAACAATGAGCAGTTCTTC
CSANEGGDNNEQFF
>TRBV6-2/TRBV6-3|few|TRBJ2-5|TRBD2
TGTGCCAGCAGAACTAGCGGGAGATGGGAGACCCAGTACTTC
CASRTSGRWETQYF
>TRBV18|NA|TRBJ2-3|TRBD2
TGTGCCAGCTCCCCGGGACTAGCGGGAGTGAGTGGCACAGATACGCAGTATTTT
CASSPGLAGVSGTDTQYF
>TRBV3-1|many|TRBJ2-1|NA
TGTGCCAGCAGCCAAGTGGAGGGCCTGGGAAATGAGCAGTTCTTC
CASSQVEGLGNEQFF
>TRBV28|few|TRBJ2-2|TRBD2
TGTGCCAGCACGGGGGGAAGGGGCGGGGAGCTGTTTTTT
CASTGGRGGELFF
>TRBV20-1|many|TRBJ2-3|NA
TGCAGTGCTAGATTGGGCGGGCCCACAGATACGCAGTATTTT
CSARLGGPTDTQYF
>TRBV7-2|few|TRBJ2-7|NA
TGTGCCAGCAGCGTGGGTTCCTCCGAGCAGTACTTC
CASSVGSSEQYF
>TRBV5-6|NA|TRBJ2-1|NA
TGTGCCAGCAGCTCCATGGTGGGAAAACGGTTCTTC
CASSSMVGKRFF